This T cell receptor (beta chain) emerged from a study of T cell responses to AZD1222 COVID-19 vaccine. About the research overall: Second-dose schedules of about 4 or about 12 weeks were combined. General study points: Just six people given AZD1222 tested seropositive at baseline. Nearly half of the spike-specific TCRs reportedly recognize variant regions that carry no mutations.

On this clone itself: What it binds is not known.

Assay: immunoSEQ multiplex PCR; the TCRdb copy retains only in-frame clones and omits some. The repertoire includes around 100,000 clones, about 86% of them detected once, and about 3.5% sits in the top ten. Germline V CDR1 and CDR2: LNHDA, SQIVND (reference sequence). There are 15 residues in the CDR3. The germline V and J ends were trimmed by 2 bases and 5 bases, with 10 bases remaining between them. The specimen was peripheral blood, collected on day 0 of AZD1222 vaccination. The V gene is TRBV19, the J gene TRBJ1-6, with D maybe TRBD1 (6 bases). The receptor was derived from an adult in good health. CDR3 sequence reads: CASSITGLDNSPLHF. DNA of the CDR3: TGTGCCAGTAGTATAACAGGGTTAGATAATTCACCCCTCCACTTT. Full variable domain (rest looked up from reference TRBV19 and TRBJ1-6): DGGITQSPKYLFRKEGQNVTLSCEQNLNHDAMYWYRQDPGQGLRLIYYSQIVNDFQKGDIAEGYSVSREKKESFPLTVTSAQKNPTAFYLCASSITGLDNSPLHFGNGTRLTVT.